The clone carrying this T cell receptor beta chain was found once. These data are taken from a study of shared clonotypes between healthy human individuals. Deep level was the assay's run setting. The authors distributed each subset's genomic DNA evenly over several immunoSEQ plates. Sequenced by immunoSEQ multiplex PCR; TCRdb stores in-frame clones only, minus some. The table lists around 510,000 clones, approximately 95% of them singletons, with 0.05% to 0.08% in the top ten. This CDR3 is 17 amino acids long. J gave up 8 bases and V 3 bases, and 16 bases lay outside the gene matches. In germline, CDR1 is SGHVS, CDR2 FQNEAQ.

This sequence joins TRBV7-8 and TRBJ2-1, with TRBD2 identical over 7 bases. The sample was naive CD4+ T cells sorted from blood. Noted subset: CD45RA+ positively selected. The sequence was collected from a woman under 40 in good health. For the CDR3, the DNA is TGTGCCAGCAGCTTGCCGGGGGGACCACTTTGGCGTGATGAGCAGTTCTTC. As protein: CASSLPGGPLWRDEQFF.